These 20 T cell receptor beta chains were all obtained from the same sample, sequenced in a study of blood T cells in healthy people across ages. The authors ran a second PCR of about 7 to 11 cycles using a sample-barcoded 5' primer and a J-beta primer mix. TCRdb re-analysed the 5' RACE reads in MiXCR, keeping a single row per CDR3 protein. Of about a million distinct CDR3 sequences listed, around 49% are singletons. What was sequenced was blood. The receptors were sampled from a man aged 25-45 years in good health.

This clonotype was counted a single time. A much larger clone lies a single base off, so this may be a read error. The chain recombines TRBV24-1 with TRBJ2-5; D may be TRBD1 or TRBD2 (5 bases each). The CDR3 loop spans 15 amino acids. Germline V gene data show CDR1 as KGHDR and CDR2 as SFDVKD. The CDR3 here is CVTSDPGPTQETQYF. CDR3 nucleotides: TGTGTCACCAGTGATCCGGGACCGACCCAAGAGACCCAGTACTTC.

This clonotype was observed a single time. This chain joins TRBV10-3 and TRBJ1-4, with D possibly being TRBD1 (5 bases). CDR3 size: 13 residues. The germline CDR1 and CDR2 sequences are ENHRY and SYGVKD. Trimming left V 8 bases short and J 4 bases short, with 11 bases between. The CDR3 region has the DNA TGTGCCATCTCCGGACACTTTAATGAAAAACTGTTTTTT. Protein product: CAISGHFNEKLFF.

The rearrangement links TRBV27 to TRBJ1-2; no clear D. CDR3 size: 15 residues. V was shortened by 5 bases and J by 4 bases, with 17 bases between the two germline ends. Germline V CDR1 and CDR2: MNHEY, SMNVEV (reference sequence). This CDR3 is CASSLEWGKPYGYTF. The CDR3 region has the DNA TGTGCCAGCAGTCTAGAATGGGGAAAGCCCTATGGCTACACCTTC.

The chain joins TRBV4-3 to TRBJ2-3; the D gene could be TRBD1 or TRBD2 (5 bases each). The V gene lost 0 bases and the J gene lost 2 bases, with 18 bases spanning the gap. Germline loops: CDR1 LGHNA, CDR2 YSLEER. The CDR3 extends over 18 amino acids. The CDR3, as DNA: TGCGCCAGCAGCCAAGATCCCGGGACCCCCTCCTACACAGATACGCAGTATTTT. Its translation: CASSQDPGTPSYTDTQYF.

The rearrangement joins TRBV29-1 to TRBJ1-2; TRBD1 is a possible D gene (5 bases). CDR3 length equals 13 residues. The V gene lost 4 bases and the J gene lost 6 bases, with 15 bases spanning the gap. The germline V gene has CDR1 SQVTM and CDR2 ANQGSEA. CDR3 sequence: CSVGLQGANGYTF. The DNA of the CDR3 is TGCAGCGTTGGTCTCCAGGGTGCGAATGGCTACACCTTC.

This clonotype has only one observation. CDR3 nucleotides: TGCGCCAGCAGCTGGGAAACAGGGCGCTATGGCTACACCTTC. Protein product: CASSWETGRYGYTF. The chain carries TRBV5-1 and TRBJ1-2; weak D call: TRBD1 (6 bases). This CDR3 has 14 residues. The ends were cut back, 3 bases at V and 4 bases at J, with 13 bases in the middle. CDR1 SGHRS and CDR2 YFSETQ come from the germline V gene.

The CDR3 spells CASSQSGEQFF. The CDR3 DNA sequence: TGTGCCAGCAGCCAATCTGGTGAGCAGTTCTTC. The rearrangement uses TRBV3-1 and TRBJ2-1, with D hard to call. The V end lost 2 bases, the J end lost 9 bases, and 5 bases lay between the germline ends. CDR3 length: 11 amino acids. Per the germline V gene, CDR1 is LGHDT and CDR2 is YNNKEL (reference sequence).

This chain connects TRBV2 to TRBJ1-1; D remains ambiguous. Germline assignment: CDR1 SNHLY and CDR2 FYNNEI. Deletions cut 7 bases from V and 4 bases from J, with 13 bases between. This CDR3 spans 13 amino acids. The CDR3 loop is CASIRDGGTEAFF. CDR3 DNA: TGTGCCAGCATAAGGGATGGTGGCACTGAAGCTTTCTTT.

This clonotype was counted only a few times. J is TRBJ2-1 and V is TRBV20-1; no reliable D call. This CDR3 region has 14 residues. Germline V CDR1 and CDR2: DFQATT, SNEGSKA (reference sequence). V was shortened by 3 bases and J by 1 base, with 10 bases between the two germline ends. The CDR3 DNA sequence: TGCAGTGCTAGCCGGGCAGTATCCTACAATGAGCAGTTCTTC. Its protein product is CSASRAVSYNEQFF.

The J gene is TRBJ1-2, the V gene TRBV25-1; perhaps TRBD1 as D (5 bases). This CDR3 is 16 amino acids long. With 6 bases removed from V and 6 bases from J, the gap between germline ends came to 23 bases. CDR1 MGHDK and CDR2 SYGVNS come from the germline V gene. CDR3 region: CASSPPVIQRGDGYTF. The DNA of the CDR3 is TGTGCCAGCAGCCCGCCCGTGATACAAAGGGGTGATGGCTACACCTTC.

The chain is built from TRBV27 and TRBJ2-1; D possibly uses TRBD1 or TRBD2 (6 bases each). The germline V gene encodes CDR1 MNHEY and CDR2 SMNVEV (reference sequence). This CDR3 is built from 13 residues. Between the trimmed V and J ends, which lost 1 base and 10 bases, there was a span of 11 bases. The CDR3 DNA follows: TGTGCCAGCAGTTTATGGGGGGCGGGGGAGCAGTTCTTC. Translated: CASSLWGAGEQFF.

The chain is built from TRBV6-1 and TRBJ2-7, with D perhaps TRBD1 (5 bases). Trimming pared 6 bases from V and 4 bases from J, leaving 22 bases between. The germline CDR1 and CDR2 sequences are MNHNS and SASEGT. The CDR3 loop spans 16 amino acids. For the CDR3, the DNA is TGTGCCAGCAGCAACCCAGACAGCACGACGACGTACGAGCAGTACTTC. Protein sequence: CASSNPDSTTTYEQYF.

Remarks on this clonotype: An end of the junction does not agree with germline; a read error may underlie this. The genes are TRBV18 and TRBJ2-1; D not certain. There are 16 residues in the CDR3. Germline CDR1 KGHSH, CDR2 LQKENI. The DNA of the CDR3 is TGTGCCAGCTCACCACCCAACCAGGCTCCCTACAATGAGCGGTTCTTC. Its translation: CASSPPNQAPYNERFF.

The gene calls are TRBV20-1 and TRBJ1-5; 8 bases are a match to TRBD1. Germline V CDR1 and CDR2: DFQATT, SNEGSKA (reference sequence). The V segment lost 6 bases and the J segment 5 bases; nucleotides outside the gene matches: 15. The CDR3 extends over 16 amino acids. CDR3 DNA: TGCAGTGCCAGGTCGGCAGGGGGCTCGATTGATCAGCCCCAGCATTTT. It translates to CSARSAGGSIDQPQHF.

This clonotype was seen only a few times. CDR3 loop: CASSLVVGTVSYEQYF. The CDR3 DNA reads as TGTGCCAGCAGCTTAGTCGTAGGGACGGTGTCCTACGAGCAGTACTTC. The rearrangement joins TRBV11-3 to TRBJ2-7; tentatively, D is TRBD1 or TRBD2 (5 bases each). The V end was cut by 1 base, the J end by 1 base, with 14 bases between. Germline V lookup: CDR1 SGHNT, CDR2 YENEEA. This CDR3 spans 16 amino acids.

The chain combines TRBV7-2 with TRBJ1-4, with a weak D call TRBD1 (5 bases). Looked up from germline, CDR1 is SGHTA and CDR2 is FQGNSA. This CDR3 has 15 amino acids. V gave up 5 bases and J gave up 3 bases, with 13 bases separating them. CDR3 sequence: CASSLYGGSNEKLFF. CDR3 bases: TGTGCCAGCAGCCTCTACGGGGGGTCTAATGAAAAACTGTTTTTT. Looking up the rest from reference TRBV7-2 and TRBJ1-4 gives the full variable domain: GAGVSQSPSNKVTEKGKDVELRCDPISGHTALYWYRQSLGQGLEFLIYFQGNSAPDKSGLPSDRFSAERTGGSVSTLTIQRTQQEDSAVYLCASSLYGGSNEKLFFGSGTQLSVL.

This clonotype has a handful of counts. The CDR3 coding sequence is TGTGCCAGTAGGGGAGAGAATTACTATGGCTACACCTTC. Amino acid sequence: CASRGENYYGYTF. The rearrangement links TRBV6-5 to TRBJ1-2; possibly TRBD1 for D (5 bases). The V end was cut by 9 bases, the J end by 3 bases, with 14 bases between. The germline V gene has CDR1 MNHEY and CDR2 SVGAGI. The CDR3 consists of 13 residues.

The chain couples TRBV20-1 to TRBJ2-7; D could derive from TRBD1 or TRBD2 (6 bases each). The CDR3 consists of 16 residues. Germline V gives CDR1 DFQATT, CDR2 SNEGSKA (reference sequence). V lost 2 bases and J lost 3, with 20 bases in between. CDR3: CSARPPGGPRVYEQYF. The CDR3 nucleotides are TGCAGTGCTAGACCGCCCGGGGGCCCCCGAGTCTACGAGCAGTACTTC.

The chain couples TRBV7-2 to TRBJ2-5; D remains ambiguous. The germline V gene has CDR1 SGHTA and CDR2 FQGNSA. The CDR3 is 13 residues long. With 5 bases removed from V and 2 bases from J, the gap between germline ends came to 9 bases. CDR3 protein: CASSRSTQETQYF. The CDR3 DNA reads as TGTGCCAGCAGCCGATCGACTCAAGAGACCCAGTACTTC.

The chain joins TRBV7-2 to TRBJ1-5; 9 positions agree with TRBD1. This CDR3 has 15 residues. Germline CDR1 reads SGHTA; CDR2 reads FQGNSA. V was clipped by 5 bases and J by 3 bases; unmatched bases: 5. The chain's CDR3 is CASSPWTGDNQPQHF. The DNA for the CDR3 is TGTGCCAGCAGCCCCTGGACAGGGGACAATCAGCCCCAGCATTTT.